A single T cell receptor beta chain is shown here with its context. CDR1 is MGHDK, CDR2 SYGVNS, per germline. V gave up 4 bases and J gave up 3 bases, with 15 bases separating them. The CDR3 is 15 residues long. These data are taken from a study of T cell repertoires in ileal Crohn's disease. Here immunoSEQ multiplex PCR was the method, and the copy in TCRdb shows in-frame clones only, minus some. The sample has over 13,000 clones, 80% seen once. The sample was ileal tissue. The sequence was collected from an adult with Crohn's disease. The chain uses TRBV25-1 and TRBJ1-1; D gene uncertain. The CDR3 loop is CASSGSFGEDTEAFF. In DNA, the CDR3 is TGTGCCAGCAGTGGATCCTTCGGGGAGGACACTGAAGCTTTCTTT.